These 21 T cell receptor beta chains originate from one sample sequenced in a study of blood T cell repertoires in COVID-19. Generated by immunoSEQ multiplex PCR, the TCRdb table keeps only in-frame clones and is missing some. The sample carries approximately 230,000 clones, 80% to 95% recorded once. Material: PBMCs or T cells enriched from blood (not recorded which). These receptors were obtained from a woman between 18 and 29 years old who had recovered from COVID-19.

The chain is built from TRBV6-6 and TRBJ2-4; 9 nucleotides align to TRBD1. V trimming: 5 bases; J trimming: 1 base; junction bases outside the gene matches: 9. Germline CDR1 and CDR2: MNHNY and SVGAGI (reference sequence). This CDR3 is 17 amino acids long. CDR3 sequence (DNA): TGTGCCAGCAGTCTTTCGACAGGGGGGAAGGCCAAAAACATTCAGTACTTC. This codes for CASSLSTGGKAKNIQYF.

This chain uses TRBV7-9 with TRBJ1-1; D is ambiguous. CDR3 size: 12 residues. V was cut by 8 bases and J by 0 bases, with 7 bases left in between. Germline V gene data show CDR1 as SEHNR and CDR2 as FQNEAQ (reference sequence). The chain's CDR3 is CASSLMNTEAFF. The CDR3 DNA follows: TGTGCCAGCTCCCTTATGAACACTGAAGCTTTCTTT.

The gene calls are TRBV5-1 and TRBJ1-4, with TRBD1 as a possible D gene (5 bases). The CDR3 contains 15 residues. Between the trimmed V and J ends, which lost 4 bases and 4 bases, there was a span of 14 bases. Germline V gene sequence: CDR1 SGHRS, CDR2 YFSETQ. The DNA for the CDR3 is TGCGCCAGCAGCCTCGTTGGGGCCGATAATGAAAAACTGTTTTTT. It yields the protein CASSLVGADNEKLFF.

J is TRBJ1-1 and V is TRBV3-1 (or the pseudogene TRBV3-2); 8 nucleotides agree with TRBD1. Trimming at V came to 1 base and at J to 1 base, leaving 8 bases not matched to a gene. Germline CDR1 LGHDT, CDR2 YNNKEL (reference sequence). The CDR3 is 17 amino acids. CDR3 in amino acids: CASSQVRTGQGNTEAFF. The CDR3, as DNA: TGTGCCAGCAGCCAAGTTCGGACAGGGCAGGGGAACACTGAAGCTTTCTTT.

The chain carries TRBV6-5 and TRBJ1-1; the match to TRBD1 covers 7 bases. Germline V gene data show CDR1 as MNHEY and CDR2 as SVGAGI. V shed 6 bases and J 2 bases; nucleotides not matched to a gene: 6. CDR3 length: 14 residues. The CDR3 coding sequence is TGTGCCAGCAGCCGGGACAGACAAAACACTGAAGCTTTCTTT. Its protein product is CASSRDRQNTEAFF.

The CDR3 nucleotides read TGTGCCAGCAGCGGCAGTACTGAGCGGAGCTCCTATAATTCACCCCTCCACTTT. Residues: CASSGSTERSSYNSPLHF. The gene calls are TRBV5-4 and TRBJ1-6, with unresolved D. Germline V gene sequence: CDR1 SGHNT, CDR2 YYREEE (reference sequence). This CDR3 region has 18 residues. V lost 4 bases to trimming and J lost 0 bases, with 17 bases between them.

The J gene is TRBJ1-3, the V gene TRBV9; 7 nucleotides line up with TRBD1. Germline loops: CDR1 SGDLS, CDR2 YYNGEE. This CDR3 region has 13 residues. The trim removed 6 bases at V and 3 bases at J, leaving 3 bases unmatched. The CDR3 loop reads CASNTGVGNTIYF. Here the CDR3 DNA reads TGTGCCAGCAATACAGGGGTTGGAAACACCATATATTTT.

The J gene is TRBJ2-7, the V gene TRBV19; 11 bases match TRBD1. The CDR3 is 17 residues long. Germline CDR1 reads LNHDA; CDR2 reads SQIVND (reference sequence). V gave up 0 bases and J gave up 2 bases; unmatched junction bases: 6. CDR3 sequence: CASSIDLGQGGTYEQYF. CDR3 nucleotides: TGTGCCAGTAGTATAGATCTGGGACAGGGGGGAACCTACGAGCAGTACTTC.

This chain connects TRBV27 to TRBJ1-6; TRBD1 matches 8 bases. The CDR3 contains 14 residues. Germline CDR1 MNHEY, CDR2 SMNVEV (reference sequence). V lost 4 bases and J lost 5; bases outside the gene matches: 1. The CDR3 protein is CASSWTGNNSPLHF. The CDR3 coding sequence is TGTGCCAGCAGTTGGACAGGGAATAATTCACCCCTCCACTTT.

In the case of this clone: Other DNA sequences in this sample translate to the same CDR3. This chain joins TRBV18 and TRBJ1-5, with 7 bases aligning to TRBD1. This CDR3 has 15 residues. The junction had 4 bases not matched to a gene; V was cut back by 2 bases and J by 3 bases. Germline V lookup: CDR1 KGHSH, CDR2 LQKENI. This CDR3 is CASSPRTGDNQPQHF. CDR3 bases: TGTGCCAGCTCACCAAGGACAGGAGACAATCAGCCCCAGCATTTT.

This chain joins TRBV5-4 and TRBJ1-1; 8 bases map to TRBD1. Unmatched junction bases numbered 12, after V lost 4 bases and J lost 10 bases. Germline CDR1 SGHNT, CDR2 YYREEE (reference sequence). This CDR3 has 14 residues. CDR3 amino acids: CASSPDRANSGAFF. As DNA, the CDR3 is TGTGCCAGCAGCCCGGACAGGGCTAACTCTGGAGCTTTCTTT.

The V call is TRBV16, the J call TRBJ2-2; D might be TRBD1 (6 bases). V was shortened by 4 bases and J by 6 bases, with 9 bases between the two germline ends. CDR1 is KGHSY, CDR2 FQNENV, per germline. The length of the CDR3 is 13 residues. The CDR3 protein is CASSLQGPGELFF. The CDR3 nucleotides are TGTGCCAGCAGCCTACAGGGTCCCGGGGAGCTGTTTTTT.

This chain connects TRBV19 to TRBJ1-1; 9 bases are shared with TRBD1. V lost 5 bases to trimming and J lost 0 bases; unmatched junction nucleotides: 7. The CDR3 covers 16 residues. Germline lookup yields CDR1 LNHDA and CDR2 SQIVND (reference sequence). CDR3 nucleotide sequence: TGTGCCAGTAGTTCTAGGGGGGACAGGGTGAACACTGAAGCTTTCTTT. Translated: CASSSRGDRVNTEAFF. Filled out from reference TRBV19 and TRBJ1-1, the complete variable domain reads DGGITQSPKYLFRKEGQNVTLSCEQNLNHDAMYWYRQDPGQGLRLIYYSQIVNDFQKGDIAEGYSVSREKKESFPLTVTSAQKNPTAFYLCASSSRGDRVNTEAFFGQGTRLTVV.

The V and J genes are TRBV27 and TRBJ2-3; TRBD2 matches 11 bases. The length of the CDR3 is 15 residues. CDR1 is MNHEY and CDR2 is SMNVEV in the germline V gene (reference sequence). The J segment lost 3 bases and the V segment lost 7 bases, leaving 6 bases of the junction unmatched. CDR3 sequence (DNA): TGTGCCAGCACGTCTTTAGCGGGAGGGACAGATACGCAGTATTTT. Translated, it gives CASTSLAGGTDTQYF.

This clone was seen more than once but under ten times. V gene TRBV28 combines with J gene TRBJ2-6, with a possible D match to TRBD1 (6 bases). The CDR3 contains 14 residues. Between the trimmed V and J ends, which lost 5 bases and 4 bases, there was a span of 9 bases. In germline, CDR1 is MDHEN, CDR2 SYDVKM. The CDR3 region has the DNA TGTGCCAGCAGTGGGACATCCGGGGCCAACGTCCTGACTTTC. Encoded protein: CASSGTSGANVLTF. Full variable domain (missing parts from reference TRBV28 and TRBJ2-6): DVKVTQSSRYLVKRTGEKVFLECVQDMDHENMFWYRQDPGLGLRLIYFSYDVKMKEKGDIPEGYSVSREKKERFSLILESASTNQTSMYLCASSGTSGANVLTFGAGSRLTVL.

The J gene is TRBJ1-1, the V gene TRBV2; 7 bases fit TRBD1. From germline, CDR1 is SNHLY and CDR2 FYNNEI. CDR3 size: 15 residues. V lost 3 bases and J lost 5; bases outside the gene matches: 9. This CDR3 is CASSELDRVGTEAFF. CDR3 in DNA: TGTGCCAGCAGTGAGTTAGACAGGGTAGGGACTGAAGCTTTCTTT.

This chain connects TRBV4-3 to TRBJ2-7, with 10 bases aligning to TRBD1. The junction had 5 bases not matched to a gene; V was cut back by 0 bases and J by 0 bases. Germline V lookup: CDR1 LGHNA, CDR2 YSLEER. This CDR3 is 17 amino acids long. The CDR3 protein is CASSQDRTGGSSYEQYF. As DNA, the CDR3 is TGCGCCAGCAGCCAAGACAGGACAGGGGGAAGCTCCTACGAGCAGTACTTC.

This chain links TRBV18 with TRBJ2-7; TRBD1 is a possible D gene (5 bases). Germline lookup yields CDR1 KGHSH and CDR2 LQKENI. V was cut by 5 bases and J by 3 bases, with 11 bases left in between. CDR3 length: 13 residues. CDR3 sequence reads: CASSSREDYEQYF. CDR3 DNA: TGTGCCAGCTCAAGCAGGGAAGACTACGAGCAGTACTTC. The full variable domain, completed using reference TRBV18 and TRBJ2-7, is NAGVMQNPRHLVRRRGQEARLRCSPMKGHSHVYWYRQLPEEGLKFMVYLQKENIIDESGMPKERFSAEFPKEGPSILRIQQVVRGDSAAYFCASSSREDYEQYFGPGTRLTVT.

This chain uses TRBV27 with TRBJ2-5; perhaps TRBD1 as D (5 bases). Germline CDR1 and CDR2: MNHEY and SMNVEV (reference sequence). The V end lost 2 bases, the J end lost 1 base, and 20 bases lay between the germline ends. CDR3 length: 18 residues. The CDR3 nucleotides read TGTGCCAGCAGTTTACGCAGGGCCATAATTCCCCTCCAAGAGACCCAGTACTTC. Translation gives CASSLRRAIIPLQETQYF.

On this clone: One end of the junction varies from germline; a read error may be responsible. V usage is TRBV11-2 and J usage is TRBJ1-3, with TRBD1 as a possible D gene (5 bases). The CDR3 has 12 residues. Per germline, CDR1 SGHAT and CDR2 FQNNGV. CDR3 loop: CASSLGGEGMAF. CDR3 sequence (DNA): TGTGCCAGCAGCTTAGGCGGGGAGGGGATGGCGTTT.

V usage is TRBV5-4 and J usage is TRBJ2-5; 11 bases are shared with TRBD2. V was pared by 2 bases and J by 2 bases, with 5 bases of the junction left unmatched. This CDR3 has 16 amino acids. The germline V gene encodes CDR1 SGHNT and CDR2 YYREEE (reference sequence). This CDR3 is CASSFRLAGGQETQYF. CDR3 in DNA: TGTGCCAGCAGCTTTCGGCTAGCGGGGGGACAAGAGACCCAGTACTTC.